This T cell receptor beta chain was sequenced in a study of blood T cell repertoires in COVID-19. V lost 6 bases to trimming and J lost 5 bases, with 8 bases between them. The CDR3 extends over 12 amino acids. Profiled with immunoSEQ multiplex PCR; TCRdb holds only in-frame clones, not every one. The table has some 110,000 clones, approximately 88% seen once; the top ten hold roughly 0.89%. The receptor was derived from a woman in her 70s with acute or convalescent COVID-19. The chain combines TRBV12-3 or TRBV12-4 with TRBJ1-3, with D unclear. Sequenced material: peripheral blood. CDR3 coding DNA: TGTGCCAGCAGCCCCAGTAGAAACACCATATATTTT. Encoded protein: CASSPSRNTIYF.